This T cell receptor beta chain originates from a study of cytomegalovirus exposure and HLA in healthy donors. Use of 60 Vbeta and 13 Jbeta primers characterized the PCR. TCRdb's table, derived via immunoSEQ multiplex PCR, lists solely in-frame clones and lacks some. The table lists around 150,000 clones, approximately 80% of them singletons. Trimming cost V 1 base and J 2 bases, with 11 bases left between them. This CDR3 comprises 15 residues. Per the germline V gene, CDR1 is LNHDA and CDR2 is SQIVND (reference sequence). Study findings and constraints: In a later analysis, most CMV-associated TCR beta chains appeared HLA-restricted. Productive status was seen about 90% or about 30% of the time for most TCR beta V segments in an earlier analysis.

Notes on this clone: Its antigen is currently unknown. The sample has other DNA sequences that encode this CDR3 too.

This sequence originates from a man aged 25 to 45 in good health and CMV-seronegative. Sequenced material: PBMCs. The genes are TRBV19 and TRBJ2-5; perhaps TRBD1 as D (6 bases). The CDR3 DNA reads as TGTGCCAGTAGTATAGGTCCAGGGGAGCAAGAGACCCAGTACTTC. It specifies CASSIGPGEQETQYF. Full variable domain (remainder filled in from reference TRBV19 and TRBJ2-5): DGGITQSPKYLFRKEGQNVTLSCEQNLNHDAMYWYRQDPGQGLRLIYYSQIVNDFQKGDIAEGYSVSREKKESFPLTVTSAQKNPTAFYLCASSIGPGEQETQYFGPGTRLLVL.